These 21 T cell receptor beta chains came from one sample sequenced in a study of blood T cell repertoires in COVID-19. Measured with immunoSEQ multiplex PCR; TCRdb has only the in-frame clones, and not every one. Among roughly 97,000 clones, 87% were seen once, and the ten largest hold about 20%. The sequenced material came from peripheral blood. The receptors derive from a human donor in a cohort sampled during active COVID-19.

The V gene is TRBV28, the J gene TRBJ1-2; 7 nucleotides align to TRBD1. CDR3 length: 12 amino acids. J gave up 4 bases and V 8 bases, and 4 bases lay outside the gene matches. Per the germline V gene, CDR1 is MDHEN and CDR2 is SYDVKM. CDR3 protein: CASLGQAYGYTF. In DNA form, the CDR3 reads TGTGCCAGCTTAGGACAGGCCTATGGCTACACCTTC.

The chain has TRBV27 and TRBJ1-5; D is unresolved. The CDR3 consists of 15 residues. CDR1 is MNHEY, CDR2 SMNVEV, per germline (reference sequence). Trimming removed 6 bases from V and 3 bases from J, with 15 bases in between. CDR3 sequence reads: CASRGGVGPNQPQHF. DNA of the CDR3: TGTGCCAGCAGGGGCGGGGTTGGGCCCAATCAGCCCCAGCATTTT.

This clone was recorded only once. The V gene is TRBV5-4, the J gene TRBJ2-3; the match to TRBD1 covers 9 bases. Trimming cost V 4 bases and J 0 bases; bases outside gene matches: 6. The germline V gene encodes CDR1 SGHNT and CDR2 YYREEE (reference sequence). This CDR3 has 16 amino acids. The CDR3 sequence is CASSKGQGRSTDTQYF. The CDR3 bases are TGTGCCAGCAGCAAAGGACAGGGGAGGAGCACAGATACGCAGTATTTT.

The chain employs TRBV5-4 and TRBJ2-5; 9 bases align to TRBD2. V trimming: 0 bases; J trimming: 5 bases; junction bases outside the gene matches: 8. In germline, CDR1 is SGHNT, CDR2 YYREEE (reference sequence). This CDR3 is built from 16 residues. CDR3 nucleotides: TGTGCCAGCAGCTTGGCGGGTAGCGGGAGCCGGGAGACCCAGTACTTC. Its protein is CASSLAGSGSRETQYF.

The chain employs TRBV7-8 and TRBJ2-3; 13 bases align to TRBD2. V shed 5 bases and J 6 bases; nucleotides not matched to a gene: 8. CDR1 and CDR2 from the germline V gene are SGHVS and FQNEAQ. There are 16 residues in the CDR3. The CDR3: CASSTGLAGVADTQYF. The DNA for the CDR3 is TGTGCCAGCAGCACCGGACTAGCGGGAGTGGCTGATACGCAGTATTTT.

The rearrangement uses TRBV28 and TRBJ2-3; maybe TRBD2 (6 bases). This CDR3 is built from 14 residues. V was cut by 6 bases and J by 0 bases, with 10 bases left in between. The germline CDR1 and CDR2 sequences are MDHEN and SYDVKM. CDR3 in amino acids: CASRIAESTDTQYF. CDR3 DNA sequence: TGTGCCAGCAGGATAGCGGAGAGCACAGATACGCAGTATTTT.

The genes are TRBV6-5 and TRBJ2-3; the D is unclear. Trimming took 5 bases from V and 5 from J, leaving 11 bases between them. Germline CDR1 and CDR2: MNHEY and SVGAGI. This CDR3 spans 13 amino acids. The CDR3: CASSLTNRDTQYF. The CDR3 DNA reads TGTGCCAGCAGTCTTACCAACAGAGATACGCAGTATTTT.

The rearrangement uses TRBV7-8 and TRBJ2-3; TRBD2 matches 7 bases. Germline V gene lookup returns CDR1 SGHVS and CDR2 FQNEAQ. This CDR3 spans 15 amino acids. With V trimmed by 5 bases and J by 3 bases, 8 bases remained unmatched. The CDR3 DNA sequence: TGTGCCAGCAGCCCCGCGGGGGAGGCTACAGATACGCAGTATTTT. Protein product: CASSPAGEATDTQYF.

The chain is built from TRBV12-5 and TRBJ2-7; D remains unclear. The V end lost 2 bases, the J end lost 2 bases, and 7 bases lay between the germline ends. Germline V lookup: CDR1 LGHNT, CDR2 FRNRAP. The CDR3 contains 13 residues. DNA for the CDR3: TGTGCTAGTGGTTTGTACACCCCCTACGAGCAGTACTTC. Amino acids: CASGLYTPYEQYF.

This clone was recorded only once. The J gene is TRBJ1-1, the V gene TRBV5-1; the D is unclear. The CDR3 runs 13 residues. V was clipped by 4 bases and J by 4 bases, with 11 bases between them. Germline loops: CDR1 SGHRS, CDR2 YFSETQ. CDR3 sequence reads: CASSVLSSTEAFF. The CDR3 bases are TGCGCCAGCAGCGTTCTTTCCAGCACTGAAGCTTTCTTT.

V gene TRBV6-2 or TRBV6-3 combines with J gene TRBJ2-7, with TRBD1 matching 9 bases. This CDR3 comprises 16 residues. V was clipped by 6 bases and J by 3 bases; unmatched bases: 12. CDR1 and CDR2 (germline): MNHEY, SVGEGT. CDR3 region: CASSPWTGDRIYEQYF. The CDR3 bases are TGTGCCAGCAGCCCTTGGACAGGGGACCGCATCTACGAGCAGTACTTC.

In its sample, this clone was seen once. The V call is TRBV6-2 or TRBV6-3, the J call TRBJ1-2; unclear D gene. From germline, CDR1 is MNHEY and CDR2 SVGEGT. The V end was cut by 0 bases, the J end by 5 bases, with 7 bases between. The CDR3 has 13 amino acids. CDR3 sequence: CASSYSRQYGYTF. DNA for the CDR3: TGTGCCAGCAGTTACTCGCGCCAATATGGCTACACCTTC.

The rearrangement uses TRBV4-1 and TRBJ2-7, with 12 nucleotides matching TRBD2. The CDR3 is 16 amino acids. V lost 0 bases, J lost 7 bases, and 7 bases stayed unmatched. Germline assignment: CDR1 MGHRA and CDR2 YSYEKL. CDR3 DNA sequence: TGCGCCAGCAGCCAAGATTTGACTAGCGGGAGCAGAGAGCAGTACTTC. Its translation: CASSQDLTSGSREQYF.

CDR3 region: CASSPQGYPYNTQYF. CDR3 DNA: TGTGCCAGCAGTCCCCAGGGCTACCCTTATAATACGCAGTATTTT. The chain links TRBV28 to TRBJ2-3, with D perhaps TRBD1 (5 bases). The V gene's germline CDR1 is MDHEN and CDR2 SYDVKM. The germline V and J ends were trimmed by 5 bases and 7 bases, with 19 bases remaining between them. This CDR3 is built from 15 residues.

The V gene is TRBV5-4, the J gene TRBJ2-6; TRBD2 matches at 7 bases. The CDR3 runs to 17 residues. V shed 0 bases and J 4 bases; nucleotides not matched to a gene: 7. Per the germline V gene, CDR1 is SGHNT and CDR2 is YYREEE (reference sequence). The CDR3 DNA reads TGTGCCAGCAGCTTGGCCTCGGGGGGTTACGGGGCCAACGTCCTGACTTTC. It is translated as CASSLASGGYGANVLTF.

This clone was observed a handful of times. The chain links TRBV5-1 to TRBJ2-7, with 8 positions matching TRBD1. The CDR3 has 13 residues. The junction had 7 bases not matched to a gene; V was cut back by 5 bases and J by 6 bases. Germline V gene lookup returns CDR1 SGHRS and CDR2 YFSETQ. The CDR3 bases are TGCGCCAGCAGGGACAGGGAAGAGTTCGAGCAGTACTTC. The encoded protein is CASRDREEFEQYF. Full variable domain (outside the CDR3, taken from reference TRBV5-1 and TRBJ2-7): KAGVTQTPRYLIKTRGQQVTLSCSPISGHRSVSWYQQTPGQGLQFLFEYFSETQRNKGNFPGRFSGRQFSNSRSEMNVSTLELGDSALYLCASRDREEFEQYFGPGTRLTVT.

The CDR3 bases are TGTGCCAGCAGCCAAGTCGGGTGGACAGGGGCTAACGAGCAGTACTTC. The encoded protein is CASSQVGWTGANEQYF. The chain uses TRBV14 and TRBJ2-7; 9 positions agree with TRBD1. Germline V CDR1 and CDR2: SGHDN, FVKESK. The CDR3 covers 16 residues. V shed 1 base, J shed 5 bases, and the junction held 9 bases outside the gene matches.

This chain joins TRBV29-1 and TRBJ2-1; 7 bases align to TRBD2. The CDR3 is 14 residues long. Germline CDR1 is SQVTM and CDR2 is ANQGSEA. Losses at the gene ends were 3 bases for V and 7 bases for J; bases not matched to a gene: 9. The CDR3 DNA reads as TGCAGCGTTGAGACCTCCCGTAGCGGGAATGAGCAGTTCTTC. Encoded protein: CSVETSRSGNEQFF.

This clone was found many times. This sequence joins TRBV19 and TRBJ2-6, with a tentative D call TRBD2 (6 bases). V lost 2 bases to trimming and J lost 2 bases, with 22 bases between them. This CDR3 comprises 20 residues. Per the germline V gene, CDR1 is LNHDA and CDR2 is SQIVND (reference sequence). The CDR3 bases are TGTGCCAGTAGTATACCCACCAACGATCCGGGGGTCGCTGGGGCCAACGTCCTGACTTTC. Translation: CASSIPTNDPGVAGANVLTF. Looking up the rest from reference TRBV19 and TRBJ2-6 gives the full variable domain: DGGITQSPKYLFRKEGQNVTLSCEQNLNHDAMYWYRQDPGQGLRLIYYSQIVNDFQKGDIAEGYSVSREKKESFPLTVTSAQKNPTAFYLCASSIPTNDPGVAGANVLTFGAGSRLTVL.

The chain joins TRBV19 to TRBJ2-2, with 10 bases matching TRBD2. After removal of 3 bases from V and 6 bases from J, the junction contained 4 bases not matched to a gene. Germline V lookup: CDR1 LNHDA, CDR2 SQIVND (reference sequence). This CDR3 has 15 residues. The chain's CDR3 is CASSMLAGVSGELFF. DNA of the CDR3: TGTGCCAGTAGTATGCTAGCGGGAGTGTCCGGGGAGCTGTTTTTT.

J is TRBJ1-1 and V is TRBV19; D possibly corresponds to TRBD1 (6 bases). The V end was cut by 5 bases, the J end by 7 bases, with 17 bases between. Per germline, CDR1 LNHDA and CDR2 SQIVND (reference sequence). The CDR3 length is 14 residues. CDR3 amino acids: CASSPHRTESEAFF. CDR3 nucleotide sequence: TGTGCCAGTAGTCCTCACAGGACAGAAAGTGAAGCTTTCTTT.